These 30 T cell receptor beta chains were sequenced from one sample in a study of a mutant IDH1 vaccine in newly diagnosed glioma (dated by TCRdb to 2020 to 2022). The library was prepared using the immunoSEQ multiplex PCR assay. TCRdb took this table from immuneACCESS and kept in-frame rearrangements with V and J called. Such tables lack part of the clones; where checked against another copy, unresolved V genes explain under half of the gap, and the rest is unexplained. In all, the sample holds 92,000 or so clones, and roughly 80% of those were seen once. The ten largest clones represent 5.3% of the sample. In light of the paper, this sample's time point label describes: baseline, week 1 (first vaccination visit). The treatment or condition label corresponds to: pre-vaccination baseline after standard-of-care therapy. The material sequenced was PBMCs, taken from a glioma patient treated with radiotherapy, temozolomide or both. These receptors originate from a middle-aged man with glioma. Some clones in this sample may be carry-over from other donors' samples.

This clone showed up just once. The chain has TRBV7-9 and TRBJ2-5; D call uncertain. With 3 bases removed from V and 2 bases from J, the gap between germline ends came to 13 bases. CDR3 length: 15 amino acids. Germline CDR1 SEHNR, CDR2 FQNEAQ (reference sequence). This chain's CDR3 is CASSLMAVGQETQYF. As DNA, the CDR3 is TGTGCCAGCAGCTTGATGGCAGTAGGGCAAGAGACCCAGTACTTC.

The J gene is TRBJ2-3, the V gene TRBV5-6; 7 bases line up with TRBD1. Germline assignment: CDR1 SGHDT and CDR2 YYEEEE. J was trimmed by 4 bases and V by 0 bases; bases with no gene match: 5. The CDR3 runs 15 residues. CDR3 amino acids: CASSLGQGGADTQYF. CDR3 DNA: TGTGCCAGCAGCTTGGGACAGGGTGGCGCAGATACGCAGTATTTT.

The rearrangement uses TRBV18 and TRBJ2-3; possibly TRBD2 for D (6 bases). This CDR3 contains 15 residues. Trimming removed 2 bases at V and 2 bases at J, with 11 bases between. From germline, CDR1 is KGHSH and CDR2 LQKENI. The CDR3 bases are TGTGCCAGCTCACCAATGGCGGGGACCACAGATACGCAGTATTTT. It encodes CASSPMAGTTDTQYF. Together with reference TRBV18 and TRBJ2-3, the CDR3 gives the full variable domain: NAGVMQNPRHLVRRRGQEARLRCSPMKGHSHVYWYRQLPEEGLKFMVYLQKENIIDESGMPKERFSAEFPKEGPSILRIQQVVRGDSAAYFCASSPMAGTTDTQYFGPGTRLTVL.

This clone occurred a few times. V is TRBV10-2 and J is TRBJ1-6; 7 positions agree with TRBD1. The CDR3 sequence is 18 residues long. V was clipped by 4 bases and J by 11 bases; unmatched bases: 20. Germline V gives CDR1 WSHSY, CDR2 SAAADI. In DNA form, the CDR3 reads TGCGCCAGCAGTGTTAAGCCGACAGGGAGGGGGTTGATGGCACCCCTCCACTTT. Translation gives CASSVKPTGRGLMAPLHF.

The chain links TRBV7-9 to TRBJ1-1, with no clear D. Germline CDR1 and CDR2: SEHNR and FQNEAQ (reference sequence). The CDR3 contains 14 residues. The germline V and J ends were trimmed by 1 base and 4 bases, with 10 bases remaining between them. The CDR3 spells CASSLVTVGTEAFF. CDR3 DNA: TGTGCCAGCAGCTTAGTTACGGTGGGCACTGAAGCTTTCTTT.

The chain joins TRBV5-1 to TRBJ2-3; TRBD2 agrees at 11 bases. V lost 0 bases and J lost 6; bases outside the gene matches: 6. Germline V CDR1 and CDR2: SGHRS, YFSETQ. This CDR3 spans 16 amino acids. Here the CDR3 reads CASSLAVLAGEDTQYF. In DNA, the CDR3 is TGCGCCAGCAGCTTGGCTGTACTAGCGGGGGAGGATACGCAGTATTTT.

This clone has just one count. V gene TRBV7-2 combines with J gene TRBJ2-7; D might be TRBD2 (7 bases). Germline CDR1 is SGHTA and CDR2 is FQGNSA. There are 14 residues in the CDR3. V lost 5 bases, J lost 9 bases, and 20 bases lay in between. This chain's CDR3 is CASSTLRGALAQYF. The CDR3 region has the DNA TGTGCCAGCAGCACGTTACGGGGGGCCTTGGCGCAGTACTTC.

V usage is TRBV27 and J usage is TRBJ1-2; D remains unclear. CDR1 is MNHEY and CDR2 is SMNVEV in the germline V gene (reference sequence). Deletions cut 6 bases from V and 10 bases from J, with 18 bases between. This CDR3 comprises 13 residues. DNA of the CDR3: TGTGCCAGCAGCACCTCGCCGTCGGGCGCCTACACCTTC. Translation gives CASSTSPSGAYTF.

This clone appeared a few times. The chain joins TRBV7-9 to TRBJ1-1; D gene unclear. Germline V lookup: CDR1 SEHNR, CDR2 FQNEAQ (reference sequence). V lost 1 base and J 3 bases, leaving 6 bases between the germline ends. The CDR3 covers 13 residues. The CDR3: CASSLEWDTEAFF. The CDR3 DNA sequence: TGTGCCAGCAGCTTAGAGTGGGACACTGAAGCTTTCTTT.

A few counts support this clone. The CDR3 DNA reads TGTGCCAGCAGCTCTAATCACCGCGGCAGGGGGAAGACAGATACGCAGTATTTT. It specifies CASSSNHRGRGKTDTQYF. This chain links TRBV7-8 with TRBJ2-3; 7 positions match TRBD1. This CDR3 has 18 amino acids. J lost 3 bases, V lost 4 bases, and 16 bases had no gene match. Germline CDR1 SGHVS, CDR2 FQNEAQ.

In nucleotides, the CDR3 is TGTGCCTGGAGTATGGGGGGCGACGAGCAGTACTTC. Its translation: CAWSMGGDEQYF. The chain couples TRBV30 to TRBJ2-7; D tentatively reads TRBD1 or TRBD2 (6 bases each). This CDR3 is built from 12 residues. V lost 2 bases, J lost 5 bases, and 10 bases lay in between. Germline loops: CDR1 GTSNPN, CDR2 SVGIG (reference sequence).

The gene calls are TRBV13 and TRBJ1-1; 8 bases align to TRBD1. This CDR3 spans 15 amino acids. The ends lost 4 bases at V and 2 bases at J; junction bases unmatched: 6. Germline V gene lookup returns CDR1 PRHDT and CDR2 FYEKMQ (reference sequence). The CDR3 DNA reads TGTGCCAGCAGCTATTCGACAGGGGCCAACACTGAAGCTTTCTTT. Translated, it gives CASSYSTGANTEAFF.

The chain is built from TRBV4-1 and TRBJ2-7; weak D call: TRBD1 (5 bases). Trimming took 8 bases from V and 3 from J, leaving 17 bases between them. Germline V gives CDR1 MGHRA, CDR2 YSYEKL. The CDR3 is 14 amino acids. The CDR3 reads CASAYSTRDYEQYF. The CDR3 region has the DNA TGCGCCAGCGCATACTCTACCAGGGACTACGAGCAGTACTTC.

The chain links TRBV2 to TRBJ1-5; D not resolved. CDR3 length: 14 residues. Trimming left V 4 bases short and J 5 bases short, with 12 bases between. Per the germline V gene, CDR1 is SNHLY and CDR2 is FYNNEI. Written as DNA, the CDR3 is TGTGCCAGCAGTGCCCTTGACACTGATCAGCCCCAGCATTTT. Amino acid sequence: CASSALDTDQPQHF.

This chain links TRBV12-5 with TRBJ2-2; possible D gene TRBD2, 6 bases. There are 14 residues in the CDR3. With 3 bases removed from V and 1 base from J, the gap between germline ends came to 6 bases. Germline V gives CDR1 LGHNT, CDR2 FRNRAP. This CDR3 reads CASGFGGNTGELFF. CDR3 DNA: TGTGCTAGTGGTTTCGGGGGGAACACCGGGGAGCTGTTTTTT.

This chain joins TRBV7-9 and TRBJ2-5; TRBD2 aligns across 9 bases. Germline V gene sequence: CDR1 SEHNR, CDR2 FQNEAQ (reference sequence). V lost 1 base, J lost 5 bases, and 2 bases stayed unmatched. This CDR3 is built from 14 residues. CDR3 bases: TGTGCCAGCAGCTTAGTAGGACTAGCGGAGACCCAGTACTTC. Its protein product is CASSLVGLAETQYF.

This rearrangement joins TRBV30 to TRBJ1-6; D is perhaps TRBD1 (5 bases). Germline values: CDR1 GTSNPN, CDR2 SVGIG (reference sequence). V lost 3 bases, J lost 4 bases, and 10 bases lay in between. This CDR3 contains 14 residues. CDR3 region: CAWREGYYNSPLHF. The DNA for the CDR3 is TGTGCCTGGAGGGAGGGGTATTATAATTCACCCCTCCACTTT.

The chain has TRBV2 and TRBJ2-7; 8 positions match TRBD2. The V gene end was trimmed by 3 bases and the J gene end by 2 bases; junction bases not matched to a gene: 6. Germline CDR1 SNHLY, CDR2 FYNNEI. The CDR3 is made up of 15 amino acids. The chain's CDR3 is CASSDRGGVTYEQYF. The CDR3 DNA sequence: TGTGCCAGCAGTGACCGGGGGGGAGTAACCTACGAGCAGTACTTC.

V gene TRBV14 combines with J gene TRBJ1-3; TRBD1 agrees at 8 bases. Per the germline V gene, CDR1 is SGHDN and CDR2 is FVKESK. This CDR3 is 16 amino acids long. V gave up 1 base and J gave up 0 bases; unmatched junction bases: 2. The CDR3, as DNA: TGTGCCAGCAGCCAAGGAGACAGGGGCTCTGGAAACACCATATATTTT. Protein sequence: CASSQGDRGSGNTIYF.

This clone was picked up one time. The genes are TRBV13 and TRBJ2-7; 8 bases are a match to TRBD1. V trimming: 6 bases; J trimming: 2 bases; junction bases outside the gene matches: 9. The CDR3 is 15 amino acids. Germline V gives CDR1 PRHDT, CDR2 FYEKMQ (reference sequence). The CDR3 spells CASRLMQGATYEQYF. The CDR3 region has the DNA TGTGCCAGCAGGCTAATGCAGGGGGCTACCTACGAGCAGTACTTC.

This clone has just one count. V gene TRBV25-1 combines with J gene TRBJ2-2; 8 nucleotides align to TRBD1. V dropped 6 bases and J dropped 0; count of bases not matched to a gene: 3. The germline CDR1 and CDR2 sequences are MGHDK and SYGVNS. The CDR3 sequence is 15 residues long. This chain's CDR3 is CASRWTGSNTGELFF. DNA for the CDR3: TGTGCCAGCAGATGGACAGGGTCGAACACCGGGGAGCTGTTTTTT.

V usage is TRBV6-1 and J usage is TRBJ1-2; D not resolved. The CDR3 covers 13 residues. V lost 4 bases and J 5 bases, leaving 11 bases between the germline ends. Germline CDR1 MNHNS, CDR2 SASEGT. CDR3 bases: TGTGCCAGCAGTGCGGCAGCCTCTTATGGCTACACCTTC. It yields the protein CASSAAASYGYTF.

The chain uses TRBV9 and TRBJ1-3; tentatively, D is TRBD1 (5 bases). The CDR3 runs to 15 residues. Looked up from germline, CDR1 is SGDLS and CDR2 is YYNGEE. V was cut by 0 bases and J by 2 bases, with 9 bases left in between. CDR3 DNA sequence: TGTGCCAGCAGCGTAGGGGTAGGGGCTGGAAACACCATATATTTT. This encodes CASSVGVGAGNTIYF.

The J gene is TRBJ1-2, the V gene TRBV12-5; 8 bases line up with TRBD1. The V segment lost 6 bases and the J segment 4 bases; nucleotides outside the gene matches: 7. The CDR3 contains 14 residues. The germline V gene encodes CDR1 LGHNT and CDR2 FRNRAP. CDR3 nucleotides: TGTGCTAGTGGCCTCGACAGGGGAACCTATGGCTACACCTTC. It yields the protein CASGLDRGTYGYTF.

This rearrangement joins TRBV2 to TRBJ1-2, with D perhaps matching TRBD1 (6 bases). Germline assignment: CDR1 SNHLY and CDR2 FYNNEI. V was trimmed by 4 bases and J by 4 bases, leaving 16 bases between them. This CDR3 has 15 residues. The CDR3 protein is CASSGGAGLTYGYTF. The DNA for the CDR3 is TGTGCCAGCAGTGGGGGGGCGGGGTTGACCTATGGCTACACCTTC.

The gene calls are TRBV4-1 and TRBJ1-1; D call uncertain. Per the germline V gene, CDR1 is MGHRA and CDR2 is YSYEKL. CDR3 length equals 15 residues. The V end was cut by 1 base, the J end by 3 bases, with 12 bases between. CDR3 protein: CASSQASGSHTEAFF. In DNA, the CDR3 is TGCGCCAGCAGCCAAGCGTCGGGTTCGCACACTGAAGCTTTCTTT.

The CDR3 loop is CASSETAFRKNGYTF. CDR3 coding DNA: TGTGCCAGCAGTGAAACGGCCTTCCGAAAGAATGGCTACACCTTC. V gene TRBV6-1 combines with J gene TRBJ1-2; no reliable D call. Germline lookup yields CDR1 MNHNS and CDR2 SASEGT. This CDR3 has 15 amino acids. Trimming pared 2 bases from V and 6 bases from J, leaving 16 bases between.

The genes are TRBV5-6 and TRBJ2-1, with 7 bases identical to TRBD2. The CDR3 is 16 amino acids. The germline V gene has CDR1 SGHDT and CDR2 YYEEEE. V lost 2 bases to trimming and J lost 0 bases; unmatched junction nucleotides: 5. The CDR3: CASSFGRGSSYNEQFF. The DNA of the CDR3 is TGTGCCAGCAGCTTTGGGCGGGGGAGCTCCTACAATGAGCAGTTCTTC.

This CDR3 is CASSGTGSSGNTIYF. CDR3 DNA: TGTGCCAGCAGCGGAACAGGGAGCTCTGGAAACACCATATATTTT. This sequence joins TRBV5-6 and TRBJ1-3, with D maybe TRBD1 (6 bases). Germline loops: CDR1 SGHDT, CDR2 YYEEEE. The germline V and J ends were trimmed by 4 bases and 0 bases, with 11 bases remaining between them. CDR3 length: 15 residues.

The chain carries TRBV15 and TRBJ2-7; TRBD1 matches 8 bases. The CDR3 is 15 amino acids. The junction had 5 bases not matched to a gene; V was cut back by 2 bases and J by 2 bases. CDR1 is LNHNV, CDR2 YYDKDF, per germline (reference sequence). The CDR3 reads CATSRPGQAPYEQYF. The CDR3 coding sequence is TGTGCCACCAGCAGACCGGGACAGGCTCCCTACGAGCAGTACTTC.